This T cell receptor beta chain was documented in a study of response to subunit inactivated influenza vaccine. TCRdb re-called the RT-PCR reads with MiXCR, one entry per CDR3 protein. The sample carries 500,000 or so distinct CDR3 sequences, approximately 17% recorded once. Comments on this clonotype: What it binds is not known.

CDR3 length: 13 residues. Trimming shortened V by 3 bases and J by 3 bases, and 9 bases separated the two germline ends. Study outcomes and limitations: New T cells are recruited in small numbers by each seasonal influenza vaccination, according to the authors' suggestion.

Here the sequenced sample was CD4+ T cells sorted from PBMCs, taken around 2 years after vaccination. V and J are TRBV12-3 or TRBV12-4 and TRBJ2-7; D is undetermined. This clonotype was obtained from a man between 45 and 75 years old who received an inactivated influenza vaccine. CDR3 sequence (DNA): TGTGCCAGCAGTTTCCCCCCGGACTACGAGCAGTACTTC. Translating gives CASSFPPDYEQYF.